These T cell receptor beta chains were read from a single sample in a study of beta chain features in type 1 diabetes. The repertoire was sequenced with immunoSEQ multiplex PCR; TCRdb's copy has only in-frame clones and lacks some. The sample holds 200,000 to 250,000 clones; 13% to 15% are singletons and the top ten take around 0.03%. Sequences were obtained from naive CD4+ T cells from blood. The source of these receptors is a woman aged 40 to 50 in good health. The CDR3 runs from the conserved cysteine through the conserved F or W. Each record gives: V gene, J gene, clone size, D gene, CDR3 DNA, CDR3 protein. A D gene is named only where the DNA matches it firmly. Rows may omit the clone size; those that give it use once, few, many or a size class.

V: TRBV25-1; J: TRBJ2-2; size: -; D: -; DNA: TGTGCCAGCAGCTCAGACAGGAGGCCCGCCGGGGAGCTGTTTTTT; CDR3: CASSSDRRPAGELFF
V: TRBV5-1; J: TRBJ2-5; size: -; D: TRBD2; DNA: TGCGCCAGCAGCTTGGCCCCGGGGGGGCCTGAGACCCAGTACTTC; CDR3: CASSLAPGGPETQYF
V: TRBV14; J: TRBJ2-7; size: -; D: TRBD1; DNA: TGTGCCAGCACTGTGGACAGGGGGGACGAGCAGTACTTC; CDR3: CASTVDRGDEQYF
V: TRBV7-8; J: TRBJ2-3; size: -; D: TRBD2; DNA: TGTGCCAGCAGCTTATTCCAGCGGGGGGCCCTCGGAGATACGCAGTATTTT; CDR3: CASSLFQRGALGDTQYF
V: TRBV7-6; J: TRBJ2-1; size: -; D: -; DNA: TGTGCCAGCAGCTTAGTAAGGGAGTTAGGTGAGCAGTTCTTC; CDR3: CASSLVRELGEQFF
V: TRBV7-2; J: TRBJ2-7; size: -; D: TRBD1; DNA: TGTGCCAGCAGCTTAGTCCAGGGGGCTTCTTACGAGCAGTACTTC; CDR3: CASSLVQGASYEQYF
V: TRBV7-2; J: TRBJ1-3; size: -; D: TRBD1; DNA: TGTGCCAGCAGCTTAGGCGACAGGGTTGGAAACACCATATATTTT; CDR3: CASSLGDRVGNTIYF
V: TRBV10-3; J: TRBJ1-1; size: many; D: TRBD1; DNA: TGTGCCATCGCCAGGACAGGGGATGAAGCTTTCTTT; CDR3: CAIARTGDEAFF
V: TRBV6-6; J: TRBJ1-1; size: few; D: -; DNA: TGTGCCAGCACCCAAAACACTGAAGCTTTCTTT; CDR3: CASTQNTEAFF
V: TRBV5-1; J: TRBJ2-3; size: few; D: -; DNA: TGCGCCAGCAGCTTGGCAGCGGGCACAGATACGCAGTATTTT; CDR3: CASSLAAGTDTQYF
V: TRBV2; J: TRBJ1-2; size: few; D: -; DNA: TGTGCCAGCAGGAAAGACGGGACAAGGGGGGGCTACACCTTC; CDR3: CASRKDGTRGGYTF
V: TRBV10-3; J: TRBJ2-1; size: -; D: TRBD1; DNA: TGTGCCATCAGTGAGCCGGGGACAGGGGGGACGAATGAGCAGTTCTTC; CDR3: CAISEPGTGGTNEQFF
V: TRBV5-8; J: TRBJ1-1; size: few; D: -; DNA: TGTGCCAGCAGCCCCTGGGGGGGTGAAGCTTTCTTT; CDR3: CASSPWGGEAFF
V: TRBV11-2; J: TRBJ2-4; size: -; D: -; DNA: TGTGCCAGCAGCTTAGAAGGGGGTTGGGGGGGGAACATTCAGTACTTC; CDR3: CASSLEGGWGGNIQYF
V: TRBV9; J: TRBJ2-2; size: -; D: TRBD1; DNA: TGTGCCAGCAGCGCAGGGGGCCGCGGCAACACCGGGGAGCTGTTTTTT; CDR3: CASSAGGRGNTGELFF
V: TRBV19; J: TRBJ1-2; size: few; D: TRBD1; DNA: TGTGCCAGTAGACCTGAACAGGGGCTACTTCTCGGCTACACCTTC; CDR3: CASRPEQGLLLGYTF
V: TRBV11-2; J: TRBJ2-2; size: -; D: TRBD2; DNA: TGTGCCAGCAGCCTTGTCGGGGGGGACTACACCGGGGAGCTGTTTTTT; CDR3: CASSLVGGDYTGELFF
V: TRBV7-2; J: TRBJ1-2; size: -; D: -; DNA: TGTGCCAGCAGCTTAAGGCGGGGGGGTGGGGGCTACACCTTC; CDR3: CASSLRRGGGGYTF
V: TRBV29-1; J: TRBJ1-2; size: -; D: TRBD1; DNA: TGCACCCTTGATCGGAGGGGGCCTAATGGCTACACCTTC; CDR3: CTLDRRGPNGYTF
V: TRBV29-1; J: TRBJ2-7; size: -; D: -; DNA: TGCAGCGTTGGTTACAGGGAATTCTACGAGCAGTACTTC; CDR3: CSVGYREFYEQYF
V: TRBV9; J: TRBJ2-1; size: few; D: -; DNA: TGTGCCAGCAGCGTAGTTAACGGAGACAATGAGCAGTTCTTC; CDR3: CASSVVNGDNEQFF
V: TRBV6-5; J: TRBJ1-1; size: -; D: -; DNA: TGTGCCAGCAGTCCGGACACGGGCACTGAAGCTTTCTTT; CDR3: CASSPDTGTEAFF
V: TRBV9; J: TRBJ2-1; size: few; D: TRBD2; DNA: TGTGCCAGCAGCGTAGGACTAGCGGGGGCAAACAATGAGCAGTTCTTC; CDR3: CASSVGLAGANNEQFF
V: TRBV11-2; J: TRBJ2-1; size: -; D: TRBD2; DNA: TGTGCCAGCAGCTCATGGACTAGCGGCCAGTCTGAGCAGTTCTTC; CDR3: CASSSWTSGQSEQFF
V: TRBV5-4; J: TRBJ1-4; size: few; D: TRBD1; DNA: TGTGCCAGCAGCTTGGCCCGGGACAGGGCTAGGCCTAATGAAAAACTGTTTTTT; CDR3: CASSLARDRARPNEKLFF
V: TRBV7-8; J: TRBJ2-1; size: few; D: -; DNA: TGTGCCAGCAGCGCTGGCAGACTACTGTCCTACAATGAGCAGTTCTTC; CDR3: CASSAGRLLSYNEQFF
V: TRBV4-3; J: TRBJ1-2; size: few; D: -; DNA: TGCGCCAGCAGCCAAGAAGGTGGGGCTAGAAGCTACACCTTC; CDR3: CASSQEGGARSYTF
V: TRBV18; J: TRBJ2-7; size: -; D: TRBD1; DNA: TGTGCCAGCTCACCCCTCGACAGGGTGACAGTAAACGAGCAGTACTTC; CDR3: CASSPLDRVTVNEQYF
V: TRBV19; J: TRBJ1-3; size: -; D: -; DNA: TGTGCCAGTACCCCAGGGCCTGGAAACACCATATATTTT; CDR3: CASTPGPGNTIYF
V: TRBV7-8; J: TRBJ1-5; size: -; D: -; DNA: TGTGCCAGCAGCTCGCGCGGAGGGGTGGGAAATCAGCCCCAGCATTTT; CDR3: CASSSRGGVGNQPQHF
V: TRBV10-3; J: TRBJ1-2; size: few; D: -; DNA: TGTGCCATCAGTGAGGCGCAGGAATATGGCTACACCTTC; CDR3: CAISEAQEYGYTF
V: TRBV7-8; J: TRBJ1-2; size: -; D: -; DNA: TGTGCCAGCAGCTCCAACCCCTTTCGACTGTCGCTGGGTGGCTACACCTTC; CDR3: CASSSNPFRLSLGGYTF
V: TRBV7-2; J: TRBJ2-1; size: few; D: -; DNA: TGTGCCAGCAGCGCGTCTAGGTTGAACAATGAGCAGTTCTTC; CDR3: CASSASRLNNEQFF
V: TRBV12-5; J: TRBJ2-1; size: -; D: -; DNA: TGTGCTAGTGGTTTGGCGGGCACGGGGAAGGGGCAGTTCTTC; CDR3: CASGLAGTGKGQFF
V: TRBV5-4; J: TRBJ1-1; size: -; D: -; DNA: TGTGCCAGCAGCCGGGGGGGGAACACTGAAGCTTTCTTT; CDR3: CASSRGGNTEAFF
V: TRBV6-1; J: TRBJ1-2; size: -; D: -; DNA: TGTGCCAGCAGTGACCAAGGGGTGAAGCGGGGCTATGGCTACACCTTC; CDR3: CASSDQGVKRGYGYTF
V: TRBV6-5; J: TRBJ1-3; size: -; D: TRBD1; DNA: TGTGCCAGCAGTTACTCGACAGGGTCGCGCGGAAACACCATATATTTT; CDR3: CASSYSTGSRGNTIYF
V: TRBV5-1; J: TRBJ2-3; size: few; D: TRBD2; DNA: TGCGCCAGCAGCTCAACGCCAGCGGGGAGCACAGATACGCAGTATTTT; CDR3: CASSSTPAGSTDTQYF
V: TRBV7-2; J: TRBJ2-4; size: -; D: -; DNA: TGTGCCAGCAGCTTGGGGCAGGGGAAAGGGAACATTCAGTACTTC; CDR3: CASSLGQGKGNIQYF
V: TRBV9; J: TRBJ2-5; size: few; D: TRBD1; DNA: TGTGCCAGCAGCGTAGCGGTCGGCTGGGGACAGGGTTCTTGGCAAGAGACCCAGTACTTC; CDR3: CASSVAVGWGQGSWQETQYF
V: TRBV27; J: TRBJ2-3; size: few; D: TRBD1; DNA: TGTGCCAGCAGTTTATTCACAGGGGGCGCAGATACGCAGTATTTT; CDR3: CASSLFTGGADTQYF
V: TRBV7-6; J: TRBJ2-7; size: few; D: -; DNA: TGTGCCAGCACCCCAGGGGGGCAATCCTACGAGCAGTACTTC; CDR3: CASTPGGQSYEQYF
V: TRBV18; J: TRBJ2-5; size: -; D: TRBD2; DNA: TGTGCCAGCTCACCAGTAACGGGGGGGCCCCGGGAGACCCAGTACTTC; CDR3: CASSPVTGGPRETQYF
V: TRBV19; J: TRBJ2-7; size: few; D: TRBD1; DNA: TGTGCCAGTAGTACGAGGGACAGCAGGGGACCTCTCTCCTACGAGCAGTACTTC; CDR3: CASSTRDSRGPLSYEQYF
V: TRBV7-2; J: TRBJ1-5; size: few; D: -; DNA: TGTGCCAGCAGCTTTACGGGTAACCAGCCCCAGCATTTT; CDR3: CASSFTGNQPQHF
V: TRBV5-1; J: TRBJ2-1; size: few; D: TRBD1; DNA: TGCGCCAGCAGCTTTGACAGGGTTCCGGTTGAGCAGTTCTTC; CDR3: CASSFDRVPVEQFF
V: TRBV2; J: TRBJ1-4; size: -; D: TRBD1; DNA: TGTGCCAGCAGTTTCCCGGGACAGGGGACCCTCCGTGAAAAACTGTTTTTT; CDR3: CASSFPGQGTLREKLFF
V: TRBV6-1; J: TRBJ1-6; size: few; D: -; DNA: TGTGCCAGCAGCCAGACTTTCCAAGGCTCACCCCTCCACTTT; CDR3: CASSQTFQGSPLHF
V: TRBV28; J: TRBJ1-1; size: few; D: TRBD1; DNA: TGTGCCAGCAGTCAAACGGGACAGGGTAACCCTGAAGCTTTCTTT; CDR3: CASSQTGQGNPEAFF
V: TRBV18; J: TRBJ2-1; size: few; D: TRBD2; DNA: TGTGCCAGCTCACCACGAACGGGGGGGCCTAATGAGCAGTTCTTC; CDR3: CASSPRTGGPNEQFF